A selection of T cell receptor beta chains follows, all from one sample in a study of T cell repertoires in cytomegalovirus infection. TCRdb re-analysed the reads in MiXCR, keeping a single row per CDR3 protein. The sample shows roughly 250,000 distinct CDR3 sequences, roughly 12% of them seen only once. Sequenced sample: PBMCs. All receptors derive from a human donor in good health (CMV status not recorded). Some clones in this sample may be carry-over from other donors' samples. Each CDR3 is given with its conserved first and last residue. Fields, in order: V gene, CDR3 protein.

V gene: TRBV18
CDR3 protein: CASSPSTSGYNEQFF

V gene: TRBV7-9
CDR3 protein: CASGSGRKNIQYF

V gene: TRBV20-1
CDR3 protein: CSAPRDREWQETQYF

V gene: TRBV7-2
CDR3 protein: CASSPGHSSRGREQYF

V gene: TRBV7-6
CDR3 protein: CASSPRLGQETQYF

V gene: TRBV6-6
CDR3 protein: CASAGREGRDEQYF

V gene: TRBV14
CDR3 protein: CASSLKVYRSSYNSPLHF

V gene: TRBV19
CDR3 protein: CASKYRGGNTEAFF

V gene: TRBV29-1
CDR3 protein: CSVELQDSSYNEQFF

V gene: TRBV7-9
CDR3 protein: CASSFAGPQHF

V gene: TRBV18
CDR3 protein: CASSLRTGDTQYF

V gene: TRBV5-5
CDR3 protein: CASSLWDRDVETQYF

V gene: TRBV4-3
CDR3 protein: CASSQDRGGTTEAFF

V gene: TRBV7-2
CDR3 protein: CASSREVFYNSPLHF

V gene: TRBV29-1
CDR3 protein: CSVENPNTEAFF

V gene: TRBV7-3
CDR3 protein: CASSLSRSSSYNEQFF

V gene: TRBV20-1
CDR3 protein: CSALRPIVVGLAVDTQFF

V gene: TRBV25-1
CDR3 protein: CASSPPTSTDTQYF

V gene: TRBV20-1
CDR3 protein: CSARSLSVGGDSPLHF

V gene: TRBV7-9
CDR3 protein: CASHRLQETQYF

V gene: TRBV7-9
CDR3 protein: CASSWGTGAYEQYF

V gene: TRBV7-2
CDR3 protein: CASSLGGGGATETQYF

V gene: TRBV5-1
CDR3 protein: CASSLSQGWTEAFF